These 24 T cell receptor beta chains were all obtained from the same sample, sequenced in a study of blood T cell repertoires in COVID-19. Profiling relied on immunoSEQ multiplex PCR, and the TCRdb table lists in-frame clones only, not all of them. The sample lists over 70,000 clones; about nine tenths were seen once. The sequencing input was peripheral blood. The receptor source for this set is a man aged 18 to 29 with COVID-19, enrolled during active disease.

V gene TRBV6-2 or TRBV6-3 combines with J gene TRBJ2-5; 7 bases map to TRBD1. Trimming at V came to 4 bases and at J to 0 bases, leaving 5 bases not matched to a gene. The CDR3 has 15 amino acids. CDR1 and CDR2 from the germline V gene are MNHEY and SVGEGT. CDR3 protein: CASSSLGQNQETQYF. The CDR3 coding sequence is TGTGCCAGCAGTTCCTTGGGACAGAACCAAGAGACCCAGTACTTC.

V gene TRBV7-2 combines with J gene TRBJ2-7; perhaps TRBD1 as D (5 bases). The CDR3 covers 15 residues. Trimming shortened V by 1 base and J by 6 bases, and 16 bases separated the two germline ends. The germline V gene encodes CDR1 SGHTA and CDR2 FQGNSA. CDR3 nucleotide sequence: TGTGCCAGCAGCTTAGAGGGCAGGGAAAGTGGCGAGCAGTACTTC. It yields the protein CASSLEGRESGEQYF.

This sequence joins TRBV28 and TRBJ1-5; a weak D match, TRBD1 (5 bases). Germline CDR1 and CDR2: MDHEN and SYDVKM. The V and J ends lost 3 bases and 7 bases respectively, with 19 bases between them. The CDR3 contains 16 residues. The CDR3 region has the DNA TGTGCCAGCAGTTTCGGGACGGGGGATCGAGGGCAGCCCCAGCATTTT. This gives the protein CASSFGTGDRGQPQHF. Using reference TRBV28 and TRBJ1-5 for the parts outside the CDR3, the full variable domain is DVKVTQSSRYLVKRTGEKVFLECVQDMDHENMFWYRQDPGLGLRLIYFSYDVKMKEKGDIPEGYSVSREKKERFSLILESASTNQTSMYLCASSFGTGDRGQPQHFGDGTRLSIL.

The chain links TRBV27 to TRBJ1-6; 8 bases line up with TRBD1. V shed 5 bases, J shed 9 bases, and the junction held 15 bases outside the gene matches. The CDR3 runs 17 residues. Germline lookup yields CDR1 MNHEY and CDR2 SMNVEV (reference sequence). The CDR3, as DNA: TGTGCCAGCAGTCCCCACCCGGGACAGGTTTGGGGTTCACCCCTCCACTTT. Its translation is CASSPHPGQVWGSPLHF.

The genes are TRBV19 and TRBJ1-2, with D possibly matching TRBD1 (5 bases). Germline V CDR1 and CDR2: LNHDA, SQIVND (reference sequence). This CDR3 is built from 13 residues. V was shortened by 5 bases and J by 13 bases, with 20 bases between the two germline ends. The CDR3 reads CASSQGVGHAFTF. The DNA for the CDR3 is TGTGCCAGTAGTCAAGGGGTTGGACATGCATTCACCTTC.

The V gene is TRBV3-1 (or the pseudogene TRBV3-2), the J gene TRBJ1-3; 8 positions match TRBD1. This CDR3 contains 16 residues. Germline-derived CDR1 and CDR2 are LGHDT and YNNKEL (reference sequence). V was clipped by 0 bases and J by 2 bases; unmatched bases: 3. CDR3 DNA sequence: TGTGCCAGCAGCCAAGATAAACAGGGGGCTGGAAACACCATATATTTT. This encodes CASSQDKQGAGNTIYF.

This sequence joins TRBV9 and TRBJ2-3, with 8 bases matching TRBD2. The V segment lost 4 bases and the J segment 1 base; nucleotides outside the gene matches: 11. CDR3 size: 17 residues. The germline V gene encodes CDR1 SGDLS and CDR2 YYNGEE. CDR3 sequence: CASSPRGREGRTDTQYF. In DNA, the CDR3 is TGTGCCAGCAGCCCCAGGGGACGGGAGGGCCGCACAGATACGCAGTATTTT.

V is TRBV9 and J is TRBJ1-2, with a tentative D call TRBD1 (6 bases). Trimming pared 4 bases from V and 6 bases from J, leaving 10 bases between. Germline CDR1 SGDLS, CDR2 YYNGEE. The CDR3 is 12 amino acids. The CDR3 is CASSPRQDGYTF. CDR3 coding DNA: TGTGCCAGCAGCCCTAGACAGGATGGCTACACCTTC.

J is TRBJ2-1 and V is TRBV29-1; a possible D gene is TRBD2 (6 bases). V gave up 4 bases and J gave up 2 bases, with 18 bases separating them. Per germline, CDR1 SQVTM and CDR2 ANQGSEA. The CDR3 is 16 residues long. The CDR3 here is CSVVGGSGATYNEQFF. CDR3 coding DNA: TGCAGCGTTGTGGGGGGTAGCGGAGCGACCTACAATGAGCAGTTCTTC.

CDR3 DNA: TGTGCCAGCAGGAAGCAGGGGCTGGATGGCTACACCTTC. Translation: CASRKQGLDGYTF. The gene calls are TRBV6-5 and TRBJ1-2; TRBD1 might be the D (6 bases). Trimming removed 6 bases at V and 6 bases at J, with 14 bases between. This CDR3 has 13 amino acids. CDR1 is MNHEY and CDR2 is SVGAGI in the germline V gene.

V and J are TRBV5-6 and TRBJ1-2; TRBD1 matches at 8 bases. Germline loops: CDR1 SGHDT, CDR2 YYEEEE. This CDR3 region has 14 residues. Trimming took 4 bases from V and 5 from J; bases not matched to a gene: 7. This CDR3 reads CASSTGTGLYGYTF. The CDR3 DNA reads TGTGCCAGCAGCACCGGGACAGGTCTTTATGGCTACACCTTC.

The CDR3 nucleotides read TGTGCCATCAGTGAGTCTTGGACTCGTGGCTACACCTTC. This codes for CAISESWTRGYTF. The chain links TRBV10-3 to TRBJ1-2; D ambiguous. V lost 0 bases and J lost 7, with 9 bases in between. Germline loops: CDR1 ENHRY, CDR2 SYGVKD. CDR3 length: 13 residues.

The genes are TRBV6-2 or TRBV6-3 and TRBJ2-6, with D possibly matching TRBD1 (6 bases). CDR1 is MNHEY and CDR2 is SVGEGT in the germline V gene. V was cut by 5 bases and J by 4 bases, with 15 bases left in between. The CDR3 has 16 amino acids. The CDR3 sequence is CASSHRTVTGANVLTF. The CDR3, as DNA: TGTGCCAGCAGTCACAGGACAGTCACCGGGGCCAACGTCCTGACTTTC.

The rearrangement joins TRBV7-6 to TRBJ2-7; TRBD2 aligns across 7 bases. V gave up 2 bases and J gave up 4 bases; unmatched junction bases: 8. Germline loops: CDR1 SGHVS, CDR2 FNYEAQ. The CDR3 is made up of 15 amino acids. CDR3 region: CASSLSSGMVYEQYF. CDR3 sequence (DNA): TGTGCCAGCAGCTTATCCAGCGGGATGGTGTACGAGCAGTACTTC.

The gene calls are TRBV27 and TRBJ1-5; no clear D. Germline values: CDR1 MNHEY, CDR2 SMNVEV (reference sequence). The CDR3 has 16 amino acids. The V gene lost 6 bases and the J gene lost 1 base, with 16 bases spanning the gap. CDR3 amino acids: CASRGVSAASNQPQHF. The CDR3 nucleotides are TGTGCCAGCAGGGGCGTTTCGGCTGCCAGCAATCAGCCCCAGCATTTT.

The rearrangement uses TRBV11-2 and TRBJ2-5; D might be TRBD2 (7 bases). This CDR3 has 15 residues. V lost 5 bases to trimming and J lost 5 bases, with 18 bases between them. The germline gives CDR1 SGHAT, CDR2 FQNNGV. Here the CDR3 reads CASSPAGEGSETQYF. The CDR3 DNA sequence: TGTGCCAGCAGCCCAGCAGGGGAGGGTAGCGAGACCCAGTACTTC.

This chain uses TRBV25-1 with TRBJ2-2; perhaps TRBD2 as D (5 bases). Germline CDR1 is MGHDK and CDR2 is SYGVNS. This CDR3 has 13 residues. Between the trimmed V and J ends, which lost 6 bases and 8 bases, there was a span of 13 bases. The CDR3 coding sequence is TGTGCCAGCAGGGCTAGCTTGGCAGGGGAGCTGTTTTTT. This encodes CASRASLAGELFF.

This clone occurred once. The chain has TRBV4-3 and TRBJ2-3, with D uncertain. Trimming shortened V by 0 bases and J by 4 bases, and 11 bases separated the two germline ends. The CDR3 totals 15 residues. Per the germline V gene, CDR1 is LGHNA and CDR2 is YSLEER. CDR3 loop: CASSQEYSRPDTQYF. CDR3 coding DNA: TGCGCCAGCAGCCAAGAGTACAGTAGACCAGATACGCAGTATTTT.

This clone was observed a single time. V usage is TRBV28 and J usage is TRBJ1-5; 7 nucleotides line up with TRBD1. V trimming: 7 bases; J trimming: 6 bases; junction bases outside the gene matches: 6. The CDR3 length is 13 residues. Germline CDR1 MDHEN, CDR2 SYDVKM. The CDR3 DNA is TGTGCCAGCACCGAGAAGGGGGCTCAGCCCCAGCATTTT. Translated: CASTEKGAQPQHF.

This rearrangement joins TRBV12-3 or TRBV12-4 to TRBJ1-1; D possibly corresponds to TRBD1 (5 bases). The germline V and J ends were trimmed by 3 bases and 5 bases, with 10 bases remaining between them. The CDR3 covers 13 residues. The CDR3 DNA reads as TGTGCCAGCAGTTTCTCACAGGAGACTGAAGCTTTCTTT. It is translated as CASSFSQETEAFF.

The V and J genes are TRBV4-3 and TRBJ2-3; 9 bases agree with TRBD1. Trimming removed 5 bases from V and 6 bases from J; junction bases left unmatched: 12. CDR1 is LGHNA, CDR2 YSLEER, per germline. This CDR3 has 16 residues. As DNA, the CDR3 is TGCGCCAGCAGCGGAGACGACAGGGGGAGCTGGGATACGCAGTATTTT. It encodes CASSGDDRGSWDTQYF.

The rearrangement links TRBV6-6 to TRBJ1-5; D remains ambiguous. Germline CDR1 reads MNHNY; CDR2 reads SVGAGI (reference sequence). Trimming shortened V by 0 bases and J by 4 bases, and 10 bases separated the two germline ends. CDR3 length equals 15 residues. CDR3 sequence (DNA): TGTGCCAGCAGTTACTCGCGGTCTGATAATCAGCCCCAGCATTTT. It specifies CASSYSRSDNQPQHF.

This chain connects TRBV11-3 to TRBJ2-3, with D possibly matching TRBD2 (6 bases). V was trimmed by 6 bases and J by 0 bases, leaving 19 bases between them. The CDR3 contains 17 residues. The germline gives CDR1 SGHNT, CDR2 YENEEA. CDR3 DNA: TGTGCCAGCAGTCTAGGCCGCCGGGAGATAAGCACAGATACGCAGTATTTT. Its protein product is CASSLGRREISTDTQYF.

The gene calls are TRBV28 and TRBJ2-7; perhaps TRBD2 as D (5 bases). CDR3 length equals 14 residues. Germline V gives CDR1 MDHEN, CDR2 SYDVKM. The V end lost 5 bases, the J end lost 3 bases, and 14 bases lay between the germline ends. CDR3 sequence: CASSESGLIYEQYF. The CDR3 nucleotides read TGTGCCAGCAGTGAATCCGGACTGATCTACGAGCAGTACTTC.